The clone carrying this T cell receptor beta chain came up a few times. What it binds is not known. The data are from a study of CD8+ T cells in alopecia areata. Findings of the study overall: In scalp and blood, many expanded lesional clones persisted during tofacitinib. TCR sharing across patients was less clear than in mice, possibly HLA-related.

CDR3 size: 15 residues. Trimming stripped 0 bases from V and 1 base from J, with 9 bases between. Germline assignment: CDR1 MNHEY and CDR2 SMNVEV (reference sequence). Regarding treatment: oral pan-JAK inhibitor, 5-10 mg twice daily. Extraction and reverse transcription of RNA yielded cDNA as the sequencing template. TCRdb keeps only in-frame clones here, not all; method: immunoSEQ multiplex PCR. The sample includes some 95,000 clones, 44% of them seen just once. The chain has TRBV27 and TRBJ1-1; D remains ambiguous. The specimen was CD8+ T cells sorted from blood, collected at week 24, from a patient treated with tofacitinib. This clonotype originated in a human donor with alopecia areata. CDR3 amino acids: CASSLSKRQNTEAFF. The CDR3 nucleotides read TGTGCCAGCAGTTTATCGAAACGGCAGAACACTGAAGCTTTCTTT.